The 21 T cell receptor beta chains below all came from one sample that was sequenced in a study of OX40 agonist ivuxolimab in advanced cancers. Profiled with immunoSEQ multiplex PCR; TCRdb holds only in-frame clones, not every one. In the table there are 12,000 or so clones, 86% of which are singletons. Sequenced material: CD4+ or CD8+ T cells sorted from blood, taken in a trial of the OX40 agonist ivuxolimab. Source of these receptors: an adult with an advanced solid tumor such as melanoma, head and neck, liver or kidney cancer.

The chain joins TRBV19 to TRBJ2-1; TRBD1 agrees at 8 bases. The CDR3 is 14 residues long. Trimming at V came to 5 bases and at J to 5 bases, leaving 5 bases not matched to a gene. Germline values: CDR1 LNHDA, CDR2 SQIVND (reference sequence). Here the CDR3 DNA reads TGTGCCAGTAGTGAGTACAGGGGGAACAATGAGCAGTTCTTC. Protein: CASSEYRGNNEQFF.

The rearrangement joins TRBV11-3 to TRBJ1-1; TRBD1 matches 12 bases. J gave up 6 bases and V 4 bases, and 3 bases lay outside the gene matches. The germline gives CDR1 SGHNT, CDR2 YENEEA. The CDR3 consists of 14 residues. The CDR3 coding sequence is TGTGCCAGCAGCTCGGGACAGGGGGCCTCTGAAGCTTTCTTT. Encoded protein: CASSSGQGASEAFF.

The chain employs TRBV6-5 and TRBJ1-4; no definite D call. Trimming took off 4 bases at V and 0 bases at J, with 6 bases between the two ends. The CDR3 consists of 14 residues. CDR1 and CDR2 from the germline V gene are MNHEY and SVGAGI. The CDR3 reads CASSFSPTNEKLFF. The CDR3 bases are TGTGCCAGCAGTTTCAGTCCAACTAATGAAAAACTGTTTTTT.

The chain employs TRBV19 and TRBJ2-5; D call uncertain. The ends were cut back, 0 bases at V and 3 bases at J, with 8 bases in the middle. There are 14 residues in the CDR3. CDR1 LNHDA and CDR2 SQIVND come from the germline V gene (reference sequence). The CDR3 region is CASSIDLWEETQYF. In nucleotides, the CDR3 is TGTGCCAGTAGTATAGATCTGTGGGAAGAGACCCAGTACTTC. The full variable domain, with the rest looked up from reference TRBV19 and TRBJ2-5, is DGGITQSPKYLFRKEGQNVTLSCEQNLNHDAMYWYRQDPGQGLRLIYYSQIVNDFQKGDIAEGYSVSREKKESFPLTVTSAQKNPTAFYLCASSIDLWEETQYFGPGTRLLVL.

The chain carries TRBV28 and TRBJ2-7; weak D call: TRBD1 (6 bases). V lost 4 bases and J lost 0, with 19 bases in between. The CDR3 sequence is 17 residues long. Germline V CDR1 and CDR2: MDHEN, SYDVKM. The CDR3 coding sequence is TGTGCCAGCAGTTCTCCCCTGGGGACATCCCCCTCCTACGAGCAGTACTTC. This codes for CASSSPLGTSPSYEQYF. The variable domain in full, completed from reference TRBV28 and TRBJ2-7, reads DVKVTQSSRYLVKRTGEKVFLECVQDMDHENMFWYRQDPGLGLRLIYFSYDVKMKEKGDIPEGYSVSREKKERFSLILESASTNQTSMYLCASSSPLGTSPSYEQYFGPGTRLTVT.

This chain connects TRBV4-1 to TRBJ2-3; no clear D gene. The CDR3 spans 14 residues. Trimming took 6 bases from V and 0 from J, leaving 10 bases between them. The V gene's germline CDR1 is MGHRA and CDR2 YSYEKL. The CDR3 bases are TGCGCCAGCAGTCGAGGTTCTAGCACAGATACGCAGTATTTT. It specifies CASSRGSSTDTQYF.

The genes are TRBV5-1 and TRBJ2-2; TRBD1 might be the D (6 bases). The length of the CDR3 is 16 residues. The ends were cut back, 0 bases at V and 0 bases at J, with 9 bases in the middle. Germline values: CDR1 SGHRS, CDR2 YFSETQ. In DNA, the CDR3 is TGCGCCAGCAGCTTGGTAGGGGACACGAACACCGGGGAGCTGTTTTTT. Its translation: CASSLVGDTNTGELFF.

The CDR3 loop is CASLRDNYGYTF. The CDR3 coding sequence is TGTGCCAGCCTCCGGGATAACTATGGCTACACCTTC. The chain employs TRBV19 and TRBJ1-2; unclear D gene. V shed 9 bases and J shed 1 base, with 9 bases lying between them. The germline gives CDR1 LNHDA, CDR2 SQIVND (reference sequence). This CDR3 contains 12 residues.

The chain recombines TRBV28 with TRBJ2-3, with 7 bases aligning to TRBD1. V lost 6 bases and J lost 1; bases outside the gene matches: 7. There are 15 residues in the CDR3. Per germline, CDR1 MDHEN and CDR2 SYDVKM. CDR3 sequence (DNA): TGTGCCAGCAGCCTAGGGACAGTCGGCACAGATACGCAGTATTTT. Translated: CASSLGTVGTDTQYF.

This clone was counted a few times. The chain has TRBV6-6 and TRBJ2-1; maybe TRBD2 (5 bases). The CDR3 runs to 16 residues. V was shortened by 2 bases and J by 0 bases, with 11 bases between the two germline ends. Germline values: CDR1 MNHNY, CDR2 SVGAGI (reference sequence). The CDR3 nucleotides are TGTGCCAGCAGTTACGAGGAGGTGAGCTCCTACAATGAGCAGTTCTTC. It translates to CASSYEEVSSYNEQFF.

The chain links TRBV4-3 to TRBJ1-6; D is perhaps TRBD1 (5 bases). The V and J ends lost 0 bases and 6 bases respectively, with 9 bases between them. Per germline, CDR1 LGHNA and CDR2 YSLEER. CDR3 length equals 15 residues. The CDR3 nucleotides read TGCGCCAGCAGCCAAGATAGGGGAAGTAATTCACCCCTCCACTTT. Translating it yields CASSQDRGSNSPLHF.

CDR3 DNA: TGTGCCAGCAGCTTAAGCTACGAGCAGTACTTC. Translating it yields CASSLSYEQYF. The chain employs TRBV7-9 and TRBJ2-7, with no clear D. The germline V gene encodes CDR1 SEHNR and CDR2 FQNEAQ (reference sequence). Trimming shortened V by 2 bases and J by 3 bases, and 2 bases separated the two germline ends. CDR3 size: 11 residues.

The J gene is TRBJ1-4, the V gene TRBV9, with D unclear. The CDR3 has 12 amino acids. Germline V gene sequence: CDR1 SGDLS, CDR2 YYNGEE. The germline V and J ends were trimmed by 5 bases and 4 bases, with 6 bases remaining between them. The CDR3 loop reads CASSRSNEKLFF. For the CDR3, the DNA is TGTGCCAGCAGTCGGAGTAATGAAAAACTGTTTTTT.

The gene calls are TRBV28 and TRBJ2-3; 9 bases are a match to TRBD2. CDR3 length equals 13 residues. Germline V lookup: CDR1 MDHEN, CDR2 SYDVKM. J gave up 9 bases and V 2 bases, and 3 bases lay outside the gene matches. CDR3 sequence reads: CASSLAGGPTQYF. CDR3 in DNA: TGTGCCAGCAGTTTAGCGGGGGGGCCGACGCAGTATTTT.

CDR3 sequence reads: CASRPGQGGRNEQFF. As DNA, the CDR3 is TGTGCCAGCAGGCCGGGACAGGGGGGACGGAATGAGCAGTTCTTC. This chain links TRBV6-1 with TRBJ2-1; 11 bases line up with TRBD1. After removal of 6 bases from V and 7 bases from J, the junction contained 8 bases not matched to a gene. Germline V gives CDR1 MNHNS, CDR2 SASEGT. The CDR3 has 15 residues.

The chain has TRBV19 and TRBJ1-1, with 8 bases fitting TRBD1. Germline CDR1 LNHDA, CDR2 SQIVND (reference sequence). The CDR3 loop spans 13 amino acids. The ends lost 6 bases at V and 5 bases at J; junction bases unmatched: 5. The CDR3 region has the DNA TGTGCCAGTAGACACAGGGGGGAGACTGAAGCTTTCTTT. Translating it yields CASRHRGETEAFF.

The CDR3 protein is CASSAPGAGETQYF. CDR3 coding DNA: TGTGCCAGCAGCGCCCCCGGGGCGGGAGAGACCCAGTACTTC. This sequence joins TRBV6-6 and TRBJ2-5; TRBD1 or TRBD2 may be the D gene (5 bases each). Germline V CDR1 and CDR2: MNHNY, SVGAGI (reference sequence). V was clipped by 6 bases and J by 4 bases, with 15 bases between them. This CDR3 region has 14 residues.

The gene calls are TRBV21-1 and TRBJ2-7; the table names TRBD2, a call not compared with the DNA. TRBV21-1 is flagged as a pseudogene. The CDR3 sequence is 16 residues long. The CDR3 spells CASSKRGSSGGAGQYF. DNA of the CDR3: TGTGCCAGCAGCAAAAGGGGGTCTAGCGGGGGAGCAGGGCAGTACTTC.

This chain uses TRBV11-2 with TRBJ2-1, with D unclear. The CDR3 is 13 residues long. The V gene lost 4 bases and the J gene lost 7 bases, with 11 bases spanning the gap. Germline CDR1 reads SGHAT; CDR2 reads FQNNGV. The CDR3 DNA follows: TGTGCCAGCAGCTACGAGAATGTGAATGAGCAGTTCTTC. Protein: CASSYENVNEQFF.

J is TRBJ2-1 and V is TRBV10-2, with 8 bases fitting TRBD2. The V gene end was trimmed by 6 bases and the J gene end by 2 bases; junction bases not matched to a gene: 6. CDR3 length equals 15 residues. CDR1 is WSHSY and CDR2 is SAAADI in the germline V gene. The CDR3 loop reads CASRPGGNPYNEQFF. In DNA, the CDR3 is TGCGCCAGCAGACCGGGGGGGAACCCCTACAATGAGCAGTTCTTC.

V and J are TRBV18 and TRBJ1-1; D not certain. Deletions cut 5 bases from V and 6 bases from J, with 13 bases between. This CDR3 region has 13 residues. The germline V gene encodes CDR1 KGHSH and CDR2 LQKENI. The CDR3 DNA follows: TGTGCCAGCTCATCCGACCGGGTCCCTGAAGCTTTCTTT. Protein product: CASSSDRVPEAFF.